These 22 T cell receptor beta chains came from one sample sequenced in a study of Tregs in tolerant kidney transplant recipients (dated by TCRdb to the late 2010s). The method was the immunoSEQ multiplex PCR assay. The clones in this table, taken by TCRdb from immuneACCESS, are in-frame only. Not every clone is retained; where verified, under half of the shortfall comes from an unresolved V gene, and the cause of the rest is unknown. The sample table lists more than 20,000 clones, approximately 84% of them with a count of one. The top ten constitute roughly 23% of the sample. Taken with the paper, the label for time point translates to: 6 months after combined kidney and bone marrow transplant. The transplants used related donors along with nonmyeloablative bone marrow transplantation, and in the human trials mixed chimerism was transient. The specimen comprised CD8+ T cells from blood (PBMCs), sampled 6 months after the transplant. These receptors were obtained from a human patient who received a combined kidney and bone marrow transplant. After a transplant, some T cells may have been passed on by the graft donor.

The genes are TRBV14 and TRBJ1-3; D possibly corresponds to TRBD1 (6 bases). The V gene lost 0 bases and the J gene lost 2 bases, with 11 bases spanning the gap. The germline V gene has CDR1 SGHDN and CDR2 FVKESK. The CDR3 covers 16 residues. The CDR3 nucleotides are TGTGCCAGCAGCCAAGAATCACAGGGTGCTGGAAACACCATATATTTT. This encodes CASSQESQGAGNTIYF.

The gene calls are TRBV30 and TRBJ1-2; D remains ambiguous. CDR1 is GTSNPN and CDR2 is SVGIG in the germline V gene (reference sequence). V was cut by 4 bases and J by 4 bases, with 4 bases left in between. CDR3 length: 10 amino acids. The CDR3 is CAWTGYGYTF. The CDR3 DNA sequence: TGTGCCTGGACAGGCTATGGCTACACCTTC.

CDR3 sequence reads: CASSSIKGARTEAFF. CDR3 nucleotides: TGTGCCAGCAGTTCCATCAAGGGGGCGCGGACTGAAGCTTTCTTT. The chain recombines TRBV28 with TRBJ1-1, with 7 bases identical to TRBD1. This CDR3 is 15 amino acids long. The V segment lost 4 bases and the J segment 5 bases; nucleotides outside the gene matches: 10. Germline loops: CDR1 MDHEN, CDR2 SYDVKM.

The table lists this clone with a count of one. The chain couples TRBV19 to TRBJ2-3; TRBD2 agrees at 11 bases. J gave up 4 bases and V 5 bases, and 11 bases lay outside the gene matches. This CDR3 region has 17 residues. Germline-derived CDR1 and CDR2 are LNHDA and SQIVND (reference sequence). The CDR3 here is CASSPRNSGGAADTQYF. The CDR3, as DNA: TGTGCCAGTAGTCCCAGGAATAGCGGGGGGGCAGCAGATACGCAGTATTTT. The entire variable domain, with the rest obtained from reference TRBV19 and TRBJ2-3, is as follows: DGGITQSPKYLFRKEGQNVTLSCEQNLNHDAMYWYRQDPGQGLRLIYYSQIVNDFQKGDIAEGYSVSREKKESFPLTVTSAQKNPTAFYLCASSPRNSGGAADTQYFGPGTRLTVL.

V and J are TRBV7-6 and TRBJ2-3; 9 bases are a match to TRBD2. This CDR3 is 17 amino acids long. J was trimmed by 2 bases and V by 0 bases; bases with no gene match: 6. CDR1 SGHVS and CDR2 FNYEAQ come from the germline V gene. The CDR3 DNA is TGTGCCAGCAGCTTAGCGGCTCTAGCGGGGTACACAGATACGCAGTATTTT. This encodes CASSLAALAGYTDTQYF.

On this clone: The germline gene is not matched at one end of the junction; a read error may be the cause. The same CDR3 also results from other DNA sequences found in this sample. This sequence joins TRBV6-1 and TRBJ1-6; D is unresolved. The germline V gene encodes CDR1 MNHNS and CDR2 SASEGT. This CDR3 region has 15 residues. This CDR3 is CASSDSWAGNSPLHF. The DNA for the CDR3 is TGTGCCAGCAGTGATAGCTGGGCGGGGAATTCCCCCCTCCACTTT.

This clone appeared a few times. The DNA of the CDR3 is TGTGCCAGCAGCTTAGATTCTGCGGCTGGCTACACCTTC. Translation: CASSLDSAAGYTF. The genes are TRBV11-3 and TRBJ1-2; D call uncertain. Germline V CDR1 and CDR2: SGHNT, YENEEA. This CDR3 comprises 13 residues. V dropped 0 bases and J dropped 7 bases, with 9 bases sitting between them.

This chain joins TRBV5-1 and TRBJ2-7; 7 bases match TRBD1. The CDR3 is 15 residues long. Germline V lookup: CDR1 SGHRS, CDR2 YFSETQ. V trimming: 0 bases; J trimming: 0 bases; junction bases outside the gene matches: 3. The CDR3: CASSLETGYSYEQYF. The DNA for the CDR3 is TGCGCCAGCAGCTTGGAGACAGGGTACTCCTACGAGCAGTACTTC.

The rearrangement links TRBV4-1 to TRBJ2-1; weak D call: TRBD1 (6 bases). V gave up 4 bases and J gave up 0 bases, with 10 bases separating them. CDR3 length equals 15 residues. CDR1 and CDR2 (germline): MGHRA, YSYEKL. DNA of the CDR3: TGCGCCAGCAGCCCCCCAGGGGCCTCCTACAATGAGCAGTTCTTC. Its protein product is CASSPPGASYNEQFF.

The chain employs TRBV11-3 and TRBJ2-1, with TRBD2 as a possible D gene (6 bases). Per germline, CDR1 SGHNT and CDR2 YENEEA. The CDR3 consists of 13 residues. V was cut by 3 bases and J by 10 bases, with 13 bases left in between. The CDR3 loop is CASSFLLAREQFF. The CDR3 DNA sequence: TGTGCCAGCAGCTTCTTACTAGCAAGGGAGCAGTTCTTC.

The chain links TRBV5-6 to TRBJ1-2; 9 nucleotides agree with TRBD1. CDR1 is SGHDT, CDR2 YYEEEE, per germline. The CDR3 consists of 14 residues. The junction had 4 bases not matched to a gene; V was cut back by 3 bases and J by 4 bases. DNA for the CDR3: TGTGCCAGCAGCTGGACAGGGGCGATCTATGGCTACACCTTC. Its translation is CASSWTGAIYGYTF.

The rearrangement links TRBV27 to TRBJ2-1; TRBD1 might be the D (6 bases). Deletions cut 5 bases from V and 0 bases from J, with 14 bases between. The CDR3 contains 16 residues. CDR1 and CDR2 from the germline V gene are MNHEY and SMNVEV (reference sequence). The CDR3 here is CASSPTGPLSYNEQFF. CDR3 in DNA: TGTGCCAGCAGTCCAACAGGGCCACTCTCCTACAATGAGCAGTTCTTC.

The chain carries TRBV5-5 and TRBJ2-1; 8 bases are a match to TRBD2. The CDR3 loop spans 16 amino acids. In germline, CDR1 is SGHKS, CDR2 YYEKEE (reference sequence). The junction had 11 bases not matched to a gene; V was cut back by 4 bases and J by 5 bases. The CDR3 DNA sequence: TGTGCCAGCAGCCTGGATCTCTGGACTAGCAACAATGAGCAGTTCTTC. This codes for CASSLDLWTSNNEQFF.

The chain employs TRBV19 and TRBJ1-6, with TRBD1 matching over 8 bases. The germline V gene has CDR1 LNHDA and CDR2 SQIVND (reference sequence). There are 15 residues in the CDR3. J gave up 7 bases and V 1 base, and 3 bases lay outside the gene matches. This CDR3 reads CASSIVQGENSPLHF. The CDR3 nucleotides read TGTGCCAGTAGTATAGTACAGGGGGAGAATTCACCCCTCCACTTT.

The CDR3 DNA reads TGTGCCAGCAGCCGGGAGGATACGCAGTATTTT. Protein sequence: CASSREDTQYF. The J gene is TRBJ2-3, the V gene TRBV4-2; maybe TRBD2 (5 bases). The germline CDR1 and CDR2 sequences are LGHNA and YNFKEQ. The CDR3 extends over 11 amino acids. V lost 4 bases and J 6 bases, leaving 5 bases between the germline ends.

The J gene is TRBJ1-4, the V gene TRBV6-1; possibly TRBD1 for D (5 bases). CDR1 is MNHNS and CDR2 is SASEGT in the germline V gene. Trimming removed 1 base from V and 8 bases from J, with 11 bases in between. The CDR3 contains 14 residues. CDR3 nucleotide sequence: TGTGCCAGCAGTGAAGAGCAGGGATGGGAAAAACTGTTTTTT. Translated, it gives CASSEEQGWEKLFF.

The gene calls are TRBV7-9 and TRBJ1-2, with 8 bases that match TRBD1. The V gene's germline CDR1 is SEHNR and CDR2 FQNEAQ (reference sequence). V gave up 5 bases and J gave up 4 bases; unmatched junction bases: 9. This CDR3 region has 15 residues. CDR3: CASSGFGQGVYGYTF. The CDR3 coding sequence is TGTGCCAGCAGCGGATTTGGACAGGGTGTCTATGGCTACACCTTC. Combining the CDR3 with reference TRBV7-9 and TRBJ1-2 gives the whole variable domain DTGVSQNPRHKITKRGQNVTFRCDPISEHNRLYWYRQTLGQGPEFLTYFQNEAQLEKSRLLSDRFSAERPKGSFSTLEIQRTEQGDSAMYLCASSGFGQGVYGYTFGSGTRLTVV.

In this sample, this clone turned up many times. The DNA for the CDR3 is TGTGCCAGCAGTACCGGGACTGAAGCTTTCTTT. Its translation: CASSTGTEAFF. The chain uses TRBV9 and TRBJ1-1; no clear D gene. The ends were cut back, 5 bases at V and 5 bases at J, with 7 bases in the middle. The germline V gene encodes CDR1 SGDLS and CDR2 YYNGEE. The CDR3 has 11 residues.

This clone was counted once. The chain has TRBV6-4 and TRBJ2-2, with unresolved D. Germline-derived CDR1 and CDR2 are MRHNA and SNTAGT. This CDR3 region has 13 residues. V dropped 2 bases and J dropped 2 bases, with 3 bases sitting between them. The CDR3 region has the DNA TGTGCCAGCAGTGACCTCAACACCGGGGAGCTGTTTTTT. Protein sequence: CASSDLNTGELFF.

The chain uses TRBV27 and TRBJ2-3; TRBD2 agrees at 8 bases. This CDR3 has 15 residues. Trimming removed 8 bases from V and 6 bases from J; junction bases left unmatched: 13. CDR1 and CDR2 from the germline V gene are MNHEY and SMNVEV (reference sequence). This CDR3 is CASHPTAGVSDTQYF. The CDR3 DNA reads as TGTGCCAGCCACCCTACAGCGGGAGTGTCGGATACGCAGTATTTT.

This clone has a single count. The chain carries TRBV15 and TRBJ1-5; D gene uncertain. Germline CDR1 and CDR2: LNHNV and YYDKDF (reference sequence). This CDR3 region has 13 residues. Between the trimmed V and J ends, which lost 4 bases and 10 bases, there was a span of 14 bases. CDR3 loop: CATSTRLEGPQHF. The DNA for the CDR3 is TGTGCCACCAGCACTCGACTGGAGGGTCCCCAGCATTTT.

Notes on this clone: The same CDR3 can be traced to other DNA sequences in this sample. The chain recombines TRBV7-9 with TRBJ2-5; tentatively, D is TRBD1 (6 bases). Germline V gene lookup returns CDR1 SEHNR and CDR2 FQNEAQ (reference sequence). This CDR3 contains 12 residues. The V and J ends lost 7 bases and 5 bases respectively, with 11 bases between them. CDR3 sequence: CASNRVEETQYF. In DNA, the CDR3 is TGTGCCAGCAACAGGGTGGAGGAGACCCAGTACTTC.